This is a list of T cell receptor beta chains from one sample in a study of spatial heterogeneity in lung cancer. MiXCR was run by TCRdb on the 5' RACE reads, yielding one entry per CDR3 protein. This table holds some 3,000 distinct CDR3 sequences, roughly 15% found once. The specimen was lung tumor tissue, collected at surgery. The origin of the receptors is a male donor with early-stage non-small cell lung cancer. CDR3s include the opening cysteine and the closing phenylalanine or tryptophan. The order of the fields is J gene, V gene, clone size, D gene, CDR3 DNA, CDR3 protein. A D gene is named only where the DNA matches it firmly. Not every row has a clone size; where given, it reads once, few, many or a size class.

j_gene: TRBJ2-2; v_gene: TRBV12-3/TRBV12-4; abundance: few; d_gene: TRBD2; CDR3nt: TGTGCCAGCAGTTCCCGCGCTCCCACCCTGTTGACTAGCGGCACCGGGGAGCTGTTTTTT; CDR3aa: CASSSRAPTLLTSGTGELFF
j_gene: TRBJ2-1; v_gene: TRBV7-9; abundance: once; d_gene: .; CDR3nt: TGTGCCAGCAGCTTAGCGATAAGCTCCTACAATGAGCAGTTCTTC; CDR3aa: CASSLAISSYNEQFF
j_gene: TRBJ2-6; v_gene: TRBV6-5; abundance: few; d_gene: .; CDR3nt: TGTGCCAGCAGTTACGGACAGACGTACGGGGCCAACGTCCTGACTTTC; CDR3aa: CASSYGQTYGANVLTF
j_gene: TRBJ2-5; v_gene: TRBV5-6; abundance: medium-sized; d_gene: TRBD2; CDR3nt: TGTGCCAGCAGCTTGGGGGCCGGGACTAGCCTCGAGACCCAGTACTTC; CDR3aa: CASSLGAGTSLETQYF
j_gene: TRBJ2-3; v_gene: TRBV24-1; abundance: .; d_gene: .; CDR3nt: TGTGCCACCAGTGATTCGACCGCCGCACGGACGCAGTATTTT; CDR3aa: CATSDSTAARTQYF
j_gene: TRBJ2-7; v_gene: TRBV28; abundance: medium-sized; d_gene: TRBD1; CDR3nt: TGTGCCAGCAGTCCCTGGGACAGGGGAACCAGCTACGAGCAGTACTTC; CDR3aa: CASSPWDRGTSYEQYF
j_gene: TRBJ2-3; v_gene: TRBV4-1; abundance: .; d_gene: .; CDR3nt: TGCGCCAGCAGCTTCAAGCGCACAGATACGCAGTATTTT; CDR3aa: CASSFKRTDTQYF
j_gene: TRBJ2-1; v_gene: TRBV6-6; abundance: few; d_gene: .; CDR3nt: TGTGCCAGCATCCACTCGACAGCGAGCAATGAGCAGTTCTTC; CDR3aa: CASIHSTASNEQFF
j_gene: TRBJ2-5; v_gene: TRBV9; abundance: many; d_gene: TRBD2; CDR3nt: TGTGCCAGCAGCTCATTAGCGGGGGTCCCCTCAGAGACCCAGTACTTC; CDR3aa: CASSSLAGVPSETQYF
j_gene: TRBJ1-1; v_gene: TRBV5-1; abundance: medium-sized; d_gene: TRBD1; CDR3nt: TGCGCCAGCAGCTTGGTCGCAGGGGGGAACACTGAAGCTTTCTTT; CDR3aa: CASSLVAGGNTEAFF
j_gene: TRBJ2-7; v_gene: TRBV9; abundance: .; d_gene: .; CDR3nt: TGTGCCAGCAGCGTAGCGGTGGGCAACTCCTACGAGCAGTACTTC; CDR3aa: CASSVAVGNSYEQYF
j_gene: TRBJ2-5; v_gene: TRBV9; abundance: medium-sized; d_gene: .; CDR3nt: TGTGCCAGCAGCGTAGAGGGGGGTACCCACCAAGAGACCCAGTACTTC; CDR3aa: CASSVEGGTHQETQYF
j_gene: TRBJ2-1; v_gene: TRBV6-4; abundance: many; d_gene: TRBD2; CDR3nt: TGTGCCAGCAGTGTTGAGACTAGCGGGGGCAATGAGCAGTTCTTC; CDR3aa: CASSVETSGGNEQFF
j_gene: TRBJ2-7; v_gene: TRBV5-1; abundance: few; d_gene: .; CDR3nt: TGCGCCAGCAGCTTGGCCAGGAGGAACTCCTACGAGCAGTACTTC; CDR3aa: CASSLARRNSYEQYF
j_gene: TRBJ1-2; v_gene: TRBV28; abundance: .; d_gene: .; CDR3nt: TGTGCCAGCAGTTCCCACGAAAGGAACGCCTTC; CDR3aa: CASSSHERNAF
j_gene: TRBJ2-4; v_gene: TRBV20-1; abundance: .; d_gene: .; CDR3nt: TGCAGTGCCAATCCCGGGCAAAGGAAAAACATTCAGTACTTC; CDR3aa: CSANPGQRKNIQYF
j_gene: TRBJ2-1; v_gene: TRBV20-1; abundance: .; d_gene: TRBD2; CDR3nt: TGCAGTGCCACCGGGACTAGCGGGGCCTACAATGAGCAGTTCTTC; CDR3aa: CSATGTSGAYNEQFF
j_gene: TRBJ2-2; v_gene: TRBV27; abundance: medium-sized; d_gene: TRBD1; CDR3nt: TGTGCCAGCAGTTCGACAGGGTGGAACGGGGAGCTGTTTTTT; CDR3aa: CASSSTGWNGELFF
j_gene: TRBJ2-3; v_gene: TRBV3-1; abundance: .; d_gene: TRBD2; CDR3nt: TGTGCCAGCAGCCAAGTGAGGTCTAGCGGGGATCCTAGCACAGATACGCAGTATTTT; CDR3aa: CASSQVRSSGDPSTDTQYF
j_gene: TRBJ2-1; v_gene: TRBV19; abundance: few; d_gene: .; CDR3nt: TGTGCCAGTATGTCCGCGGGGAGCTCCTACAATGAGCAGTTCTTC; CDR3aa: CASMSAGSSYNEQFF
j_gene: TRBJ2-1; v_gene: TRBV7-8; abundance: .; d_gene: TRBD2; CDR3nt: TGTGCCAGCAGCCAAAGGGCATGGCTAGCGGTCTACAATGAGCAGTTCTTC; CDR3aa: CASSQRAWLAVYNEQFF
j_gene: TRBJ1-5; v_gene: TRBV20-1; abundance: many; d_gene: .; CDR3nt: TGCAGTGCCCAAGGGGGGCAGATCAATCAGCCCCAGCATTTT; CDR3aa: CSAQGGQINQPQHF
j_gene: TRBJ2-3; v_gene: TRBV5-1; abundance: many; d_gene: .; CDR3nt: TGCGCCAGCAGCTGGGCGGCAGATACGCAGTATTTT; CDR3aa: CASSWAADTQYF
j_gene: TRBJ2-3; v_gene: TRBV7-2; abundance: medium-sized; d_gene: .; CDR3nt: TGTGCCAGCAGCTTAGAGCTAGAAACAGATACGCAGTATTTT; CDR3aa: CASSLELETDTQYF
j_gene: TRBJ1-1; v_gene: TRBV20-1; abundance: few; d_gene: .; CDR3nt: TGCAGTGCTAGAGGAGGGGGAGGCACTGAAGCTTTCTTT; CDR3aa: CSARGGGGTEAFF
j_gene: TRBJ2-2; v_gene: TRBV5-1; abundance: many; d_gene: TRBD1; CDR3nt: TGCGCCAGCAGCCCGGGACAGGGCGAGGGGGAGCTGTTTTTT; CDR3aa: CASSPGQGEGELFF
j_gene: TRBJ1-4; v_gene: TRBV7-8; abundance: medium-sized; d_gene: .; CDR3nt: TGTGCCAGCAGCGAGACAGCATTTGTTGAAAAACTGTTTTTT; CDR3aa: CASSETAFVEKLFF
j_gene: TRBJ1-4; v_gene: TRBV13; abundance: medium-sized; d_gene: .; CDR3nt: TGTGCCAGCACCTCACAGGACGAAAAACTGTTTTTT; CDR3aa: CASTSQDEKLFF
j_gene: TRBJ1-2; v_gene: TRBV4-3; abundance: .; d_gene: TRBD1; CDR3nt: TGCGCCAGCAGCCAGGCTGGGACAGGGGGATATGGCTACACCTTC; CDR3aa: CASSQAGTGGYGYTF
j_gene: TRBJ1-2; v_gene: TRBV20-1; abundance: medium-sized; d_gene: .; CDR3nt: TGCAGTGCCGTAGTCCCGGGCGGCTACACCTTC; CDR3aa: CSAVVPGGYTF
j_gene: TRBJ1-3; v_gene: TRBV6-6; abundance: many; d_gene: TRBD1; CDR3nt: TGTGCCAGCAGTGACTCGGACAGGGTGGGAGGAAACACCATATATTTT; CDR3aa: CASSDSDRVGGNTIYF
j_gene: TRBJ2-7; v_gene: TRBV5-6; abundance: .; d_gene: TRBD2; CDR3nt: TGTGCCAGCACATTTCTAGCGGGGGTATCCTACGAGCAGTACTTC; CDR3aa: CASTFLAGVSYEQYF